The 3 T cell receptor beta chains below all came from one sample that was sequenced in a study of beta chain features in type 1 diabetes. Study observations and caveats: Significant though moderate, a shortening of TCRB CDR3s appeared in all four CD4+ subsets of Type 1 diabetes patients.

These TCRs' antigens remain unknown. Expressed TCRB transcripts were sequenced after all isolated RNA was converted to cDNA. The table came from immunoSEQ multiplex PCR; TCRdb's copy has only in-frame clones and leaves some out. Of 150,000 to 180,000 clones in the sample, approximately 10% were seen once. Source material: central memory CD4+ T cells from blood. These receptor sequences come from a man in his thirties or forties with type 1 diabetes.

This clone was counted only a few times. The CDR3 loop is CASSHSGSNRELFF. CDR3 sequence (DNA): TGCGCCAGCAGCCACAGCGGGAGTAACCGGGAGCTGTTTTTT. The rearrangement links TRBV4-1 to TRBJ2-2; 8 positions agree with TRBD2. Trimming cost V 3 bases and J 9 bases; bases outside gene matches: 6. This CDR3 contains 14 residues. Germline CDR1 MGHRA, CDR2 YSYEKL.

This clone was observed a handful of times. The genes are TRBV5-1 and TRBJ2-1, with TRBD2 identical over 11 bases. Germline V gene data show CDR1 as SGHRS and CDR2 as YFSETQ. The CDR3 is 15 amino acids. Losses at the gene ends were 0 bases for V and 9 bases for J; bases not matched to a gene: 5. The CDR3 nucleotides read TGCGCCAGCAGCTTGGTAGCGGGAGGGCCCTTTGAGCAGTTCTTC. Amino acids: CASSLVAGGPFEQFF. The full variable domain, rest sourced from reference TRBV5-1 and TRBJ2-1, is KAGVTQTPRYLIKTRGQQVTLSCSPISGHRSVSWYQQTPGQGLQFLFEYFSETQRNKGNFPGRFSGRQFSNSRSEMNVSTLELGDSALYLCASSLVAGGPFEQFFGPGTRLTVL.

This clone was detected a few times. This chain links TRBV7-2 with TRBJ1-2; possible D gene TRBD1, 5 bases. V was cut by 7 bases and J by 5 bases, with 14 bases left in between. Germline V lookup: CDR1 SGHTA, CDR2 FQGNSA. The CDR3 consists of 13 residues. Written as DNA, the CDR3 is TGTGCCAGCACCCCCCCGGGGACTTATGGCTACACCTTC. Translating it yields CASTPPGTYGYTF.